The 12 T cell receptor beta chains reported below all come from one sample, sequenced in a study of lymphopenia after photon versus proton radiotherapy. The assay was immunoSEQ multiplex PCR, and TCRdb's table has in-frame clones only and misses some. The table has approximately 25,000 clones, roughly 86% seen once; the top ten hold roughly 19%. The sample here was peripheral blood, taken from a patient treated with photon-based radiotherapy. The receptor source for this set is a man in his fifties or sixties with gastric cancer.

The rearrangement uses TRBV5-5 and TRBJ2-1; no clear D. The CDR3 sequence is 11 residues long. Per germline, CDR1 SGHKS and CDR2 YYEKEE (reference sequence). V gave up 1 base and J gave up 14 bases, with 10 bases separating them. CDR3 coding DNA: TGTGCCAGCAGCTTGCAAGGGAATGAGTTCTTC. Translated, it gives CASSLQGNEFF.

As regards this clone: The junction departs from germline at one end; a sequencing error may be responsible. The same CDR3 arises from other DNA sequences in this sample as well. As DNA, the CDR3 is TGCGCCAGCAGCACAAGGGACAGGACTAATGAGACCCAGTACTTC. This sequence encodes CASSTRDRTNETQYF. The chain couples TRBV7-8 to TRBJ2-5, with 8 bases that match TRBD1. Germline-derived CDR1 and CDR2 are SGHVS and FQNEAQ. CDR3 length: 15 residues. Drawing the rest from reference TRBV7-8 and TRBJ2-5, the complete variable domain is GAGVSQSPRYKVAKRGQDVALRCDPISGHVSLFWYQQALGQGPEFLTYFQNEAQLDKSGLPSDRFFAERPEGSVSTLKIQRTQQEDSAVYLCASSTRDRTNETQYFGPGTRLLVL.

The rearrangement links TRBV29-1 to TRBJ2-2, with D possibly matching TRBD2 (6 bases). Germline assignment: CDR1 SQVTM and CDR2 ANQGSEA. The CDR3 sequence is 11 residues long. V was shortened by 6 bases and J by 6 bases, with 8 bases between the two germline ends. DNA of the CDR3: TGCAGCGTCGGAGGGGCCGGGGAGCTGTTTTTT. This translates into CSVGGAGELFF.

V usage is TRBV10-3 and J usage is TRBJ2-7, with D possibly being TRBD1 or TRBD2 (6 bases each). CDR3 size: 14 residues. Germline V gene data show CDR1 as ENHRY and CDR2 as SYGVKD. V was clipped by 4 bases and J by 4 bases, with 14 bases between them. CDR3: CAISGGQGRYEQYF. CDR3 bases: TGTGCCATCAGTGGTGGGCAGGGGAGGTACGAGCAGTACTTC.

The DNA of the CDR3 is TGTGCCAGTAGTACCCAGGGGGATCAGCCCCAGCATTTT. This translates into CASSTQGDQPQHF. The gene calls are TRBV19 and TRBJ1-5; 7 nucleotides align to TRBD1. The length of the CDR3 is 13 residues. CDR1 and CDR2 (germline): LNHDA, SQIVND (reference sequence). With 4 bases clipped from V and 5 bases from J, the junction kept 2 bases outside the gene matches.

This chain links TRBV2 with TRBJ2-7; D is uncertain. Between the trimmed V and J ends, which lost 4 bases and 3 bases, there was a span of 7 bases. The CDR3 is 12 residues long. The germline V gene has CDR1 SNHLY and CDR2 FYNNEI. For the CDR3, the DNA is TGTGCCAGCAGTGGGGCCTTCTACGAGCAGTACGTC. Its translation is CASSGAFYEQYV.

The chain recombines TRBV15 with TRBJ1-6; TRBD1 is a possible D gene (5 bases). Germline assignment: CDR1 LNHNV and CDR2 YYDKDF (reference sequence). This CDR3 has 14 residues. V was trimmed by 3 bases and J by 7 bases, leaving 10 bases between them. The CDR3 reads CATSSDSTNSPLHF. The CDR3, as DNA: TGTGCCACCAGCAGCGACAGCACAAATTCACCCCTCCACTTT.

The CDR3, as DNA: TGTGCCAGCAGCTCCCCCAGGAAGGGGGCTTTTGACAATGAGCAGTTCTTC. This sequence encodes CASSSPRKGAFDNEQFF. This chain links TRBV14 with TRBJ2-1, with 7 bases aligning to TRBD1. The CDR3 runs 17 residues. Germline assignment: CDR1 SGHDN and CDR2 FVKESK. The J segment lost 5 bases and the V segment lost 5 bases, leaving 15 bases of the junction unmatched.

This rearrangement joins TRBV6-1 to TRBJ1-2; weak D call: TRBD1 (5 bases). Between the trimmed V and J ends, which lost 0 bases and 8 bases, there was a span of 13 bases. CDR3 length equals 14 residues. Germline V lookup: CDR1 MNHNS, CDR2 SASEGT. CDR3 coding DNA: TGTGCCAGCAGTGAAGCATTCAGGGTTGGGGGCTACACCTTC. Its translation: CASSEAFRVGGYTF.

The J gene is TRBJ1-5, the V gene TRBV4-1; no clear D. Trimming took off 1 base at V and 6 bases at J, with 7 bases between the two ends. The CDR3 runs 13 residues. CDR1 is MGHRA, CDR2 YSYEKL, per germline. CDR3 bases: TGCGCCAGCAGCCAAGCCTTGCTTCAGCCCCAGCATTTT. Translating gives CASSQALLQPQHF.

This clone was recorded only once. The J gene is TRBJ1-6, the V gene TRBV27; D gene uncertain. Germline lookup yields CDR1 MNHEY and CDR2 SMNVEV (reference sequence). The CDR3 runs 16 residues. With 3 bases removed from V and 0 bases from J, the gap between germline ends came to 9 bases. CDR3 bases: TGTGCCAGCAGTTTTTTGGACCTCTCCTATAATTCACCCCTCCACTTT. Its translation: CASSFLDLSYNSPLHF.

The chain combines TRBV6-5 with TRBJ1-3; D ambiguous. V lost 4 bases to trimming and J lost 4 bases, with 11 bases between them. Germline V gene lookup returns CDR1 MNHEY and CDR2 SVGAGI. This CDR3 spans 14 amino acids. The CDR3: CASSLFQAGNTIYF. As DNA, the CDR3 is TGTGCCAGCAGTTTGTTTCAGGCCGGAAACACCATATATTTT.